This TCR beta chain appears in the sequencing data of a study of T cells after somatic rescue of genetic block. This clone has more than one count but fewer than ten. The protocol was immunoSEQ multiplex PCR, while the TCRdb copy is restricted to in-frame clones and leaves out a portion. This sample has around 67,000 clones, with about 91% found just once. The source of this sequence is a man in his forties. Input material: peripheral blood mononuclear cells (PBMCs).

The CDR3 sequence: CASSVNTGTGLQETQYF. In DNA form, the CDR3 reads TGTGCCAGCAGCGTGAACACCGGGACAGGATTGCAAGAGACCCAGTACTTC. This chain connects TRBV7-8 to TRBJ2-5, with 8 bases matching TRBD1. Per germline, CDR1 SGHVS and CDR2 FQNEAQ. Unmatched junction bases numbered 13, after V lost 5 bases and J lost 2 bases. The CDR3 runs 17 residues.